This T cell receptor (beta chain) was identified in a study of beta chain features in type 1 diabetes. Points from the study as a whole: The study found moderately but significantly shorter TCRB CDR3s in all four CD4+ subsets of Type 1 diabetes patients. These data did not resolve whether HLA type affects TCRB rearrangement.

The V and J ends lost 8 bases and 7 bases, in that order; junction bases with no gene match: 16. CDR3 length: 16 residues. Germline CDR1 MDHEN, CDR2 SYDVKM. In the case of this clone: As yet, its antigen is unknown.

In total, each donor contributed a single heparinised blood draw that averaged about 120 mL. Since all of the isolated RNA was reverse transcribed, expressed TCRB transcripts were what got sequenced. Clones were read by immunoSEQ multiplex PCR, and TCRdb kept only the in-frame ones, dropping some. Here the sample spans 200,000 to 300,000 clones, about 71% being singletons. J is TRBJ2-1 and V is TRBV28; 8 bases line up with TRBD2. This sequence originates from a man younger than 40 in good health. The source material was naive CD4+ T cells from blood. Written as DNA, the CDR3 is TGTGCCAGCCACCAAGGGGCGGGAGGAGGGGGTAATGAGCAGTTCTTC. The encoded protein is CASHQGAGGGGNEQFF.